These 27 T cell receptor beta chains were sequenced from one sample in a study of shared clonotypes between healthy human individuals. Profiling relied on immunoSEQ multiplex PCR, and the TCRdb table lists in-frame clones only, not all of them. The sample consists of more than 1.2 million clones, approximately 98.5% of them appearing once. Material: naive CD4+ T cells sorted from blood. Documented subset: CD45RA+ positively selected. These receptors were collected from a man between 25 and 39 years old in good health.

The rearrangement uses TRBV7-6 and TRBJ2-5; 7 bases are a match to TRBD1. The CDR3 is 16 residues long. Per the germline V gene, CDR1 is SGHVS and CDR2 is FNYEAQ. The V gene end was trimmed by 3 bases and the J gene end by 6 bases; junction bases not matched to a gene: 13. CDR3 nucleotide sequence: TGTGCCAGCAGCTTCGGGGCTCGGGGTAGGGGGCAGACCCAGTACTTC. Its protein product is CASSFGARGRGQTQYF.

The V call is TRBV29-1, the J call TRBJ1-4, with D possibly matching TRBD1 (5 bases). Trimming left V 1 base short and J 3 bases short, with 12 bases between. Germline lookup yields CDR1 SQVTM and CDR2 ANQGSEA. The CDR3 is made up of 15 amino acids. The chain's CDR3 is CSVEGTGDPNEKLFF. CDR3 DNA: TGCAGCGTTGAAGGAACGGGGGATCCTAATGAAAAACTGTTTTTT.

Concerning this clone itself: Within the sample, other DNA sequences also encode this same CDR3. This rearrangement joins TRBV19 to TRBJ2-7; 8 bases are a match to TRBD2. Germline lookup yields CDR1 LNHDA and CDR2 SQIVND (reference sequence). V shed 4 bases and J 7 bases; nucleotides not matched to a gene: 9. The CDR3 consists of 14 residues. CDR3 in DNA: TGTGCCAGTAGTACCGGACTAGCCGTTGATGAGCAGTACTTC. Translated, it gives CASSTGLAVDEQYF.

The rearrangement uses TRBV18 and TRBJ1-5; 7 bases are a match to TRBD1. With V trimmed by 1 base and J by 7 bases, 7 bases remained unmatched. Germline CDR1 and CDR2: KGHSH and LQKENI. This CDR3 region has 15 residues. CDR3 in amino acids: CASSPLTGVGQPQHF. As DNA, the CDR3 is TGTGCCAGCTCACCACTAACAGGGGTTGGCCAGCCCCAGCATTTT.

The V gene is TRBV29-1, the J gene TRBJ2-5, with D unclear. The CDR3 is 12 amino acids. The germline gives CDR1 SQVTM, CDR2 ANQGSEA. Trimming left V 5 bases short and J 3 bases short, with 10 bases between. CDR3: CSVLRVKETQYF. In DNA form, the CDR3 reads TGCAGCGTTCTTAGGGTGAAAGAGACCCAGTACTTC.

The chain recombines TRBV7-9 with TRBJ1-1; 7 positions match TRBD1. The CDR3 totals 14 residues. V shed 6 bases and J 1 base; nucleotides not matched to a gene: 5. The germline CDR1 and CDR2 sequences are SEHNR and FQNEAQ (reference sequence). The CDR3 loop reads CASSPWTGNTEAFF. The CDR3 DNA reads as TGTGCCAGCAGTCCTTGGACAGGGAACACTGAAGCTTTCTTT.

The gene calls are TRBV11-2 and TRBJ2-1; 8 nucleotides agree with TRBD2. Germline V CDR1 and CDR2: SGHAT, FQNNGV. V trimming: 4 bases; J trimming: 10 bases; junction bases outside the gene matches: 9. The CDR3 extends over 14 amino acids. The CDR3: CASSSRLAGWEQFF. The CDR3, as DNA: TGTGCCAGCAGCTCCCGATTAGCGGGGTGGGAGCAGTTCTTC.

This clone has only one observation. This chain joins TRBV5-1 and TRBJ2-7, with 15 bases that match TRBD2. The CDR3 runs 18 residues. With V trimmed by 4 bases and J by 3 bases, 11 bases remained unmatched. The V gene's germline CDR1 is SGHRS and CDR2 YFSETQ. CDR3 bases: TGCGCCAGCAGCCCAAACGGACTAGCGGGAGGGCCGGTCTACGAGCAGTACTTC. Translation: CASSPNGLAGGPVYEQYF.

The gene calls are TRBV5-4 and TRBJ1-2; no firm D call. This CDR3 contains 12 residues. Germline-derived CDR1 and CDR2 are SGHNT and YYREEE (reference sequence). Trimming took off 1 base at V and 5 bases at J, with 6 bases between the two ends. CDR3 protein: CASSLSEYGYTF. The CDR3 DNA follows: TGTGCCAGCAGCTTGTCGGAATATGGCTACACCTTC.

The CDR3 loop reads CASSPQGSQETQYF. The DNA for the CDR3 is TGTGCCAGCAGCCCACAGGGTAGCCAAGAGACCCAGTACTTC. The chain employs TRBV5-4 and TRBJ2-5; D may be TRBD1 (6 bases). CDR1 is SGHNT and CDR2 is YYREEE in the germline V gene (reference sequence). V was shortened by 4 bases and J by 1 base, with 11 bases between the two germline ends. This CDR3 has 14 residues.

To note about this clone: Within the sample, other DNA sequences also encode this same CDR3. The chain has TRBV5-1 and TRBJ1-1, with a tentative D call TRBD1 (6 bases). The V gene lost 2 bases and the J gene lost 6 bases, with 8 bases spanning the gap. The CDR3 runs to 12 residues. Germline loops: CDR1 SGHRS, CDR2 YFSETQ. Here the CDR3 DNA reads TGCGCCAGCAGCTTACAGGGAGCTGAAGCTTTCTTT. This encodes CASSLQGAEAFF. The entire variable domain, with the rest obtained from reference TRBV5-1 and TRBJ1-1, is as follows: KAGVTQTPRYLIKTRGQQVTLSCSPISGHRSVSWYQQTPGQGLQFLFEYFSETQRNKGNFPGRFSGRQFSNSRSEMNVSTLELGDSALYLCASSLQGAEAFFGQGTRLTVV.

CDR3 in amino acids: CASSLVQFEAFF. For the CDR3, the DNA is TGTGCCAGCAGTTTGGTACAGTTTGAAGCTTTCTTT. The genes are TRBV28 and TRBJ1-1; no clear D. In germline, CDR1 is MDHEN, CDR2 SYDVKM. The CDR3 is 12 residues long. V lost 3 bases, J lost 7 bases, and 9 bases lay in between.

The rearrangement joins TRBV7-9 to TRBJ2-2; 7 bases are a match to TRBD2. J was trimmed by 4 bases and V by 0 bases; bases with no gene match: 5. Germline assignment: CDR1 SEHNR and CDR2 FQNEAQ (reference sequence). The CDR3 contains 16 residues. CDR3 sequence (DNA): TGTGCCAGCAGCTTAGCGCAAGGGAGGGGCACCGGGGAGCTGTTTTTT. Translating it yields CASSLAQGRGTGELFF.

This chain uses TRBV11-2 with TRBJ2-7; maybe TRBD2 (6 bases). Germline CDR1 and CDR2: SGHAT and FQNNGV. The CDR3 runs to 15 residues. V was pared by 3 bases and J by 3 bases, with 15 bases between. CDR3 DNA sequence: TGTGCCAGCAGCTTGCTGACGGGAGAGGTCTACGAGCAGTACTTC. Translating it yields CASSLLTGEVYEQYF.

The rearrangement uses TRBV7-2 and TRBJ1-5, with TRBD1 matching over 7 bases. The germline CDR1 and CDR2 sequences are SGHTA and FQGNSA. This CDR3 comprises 15 residues. J lost 5 bases, V lost 5 bases, and 9 bases had no gene match. CDR3: CASSLVTGVDQPQHF. The CDR3 nucleotides are TGTGCCAGCAGCCTAGTCACAGGGGTGGATCAGCCCCAGCATTTT.

The chain uses TRBV27 and TRBJ2-5; D not certain. CDR1 MNHEY and CDR2 SMNVEV come from the germline V gene (reference sequence). The CDR3 consists of 14 residues. Trimming removed 4 bases at V and 2 bases at J, with 11 bases between. The CDR3 region has the DNA TGTGCCAGCAGTTCGTGGTCGTCGCAAGAGACCCAGTACTTC. Protein product: CASSSWSSQETQYF.

The chain links TRBV5-1 to TRBJ1-1; D not resolved. Germline CDR1 SGHRS, CDR2 YFSETQ. Trimming stripped 1 base from V and 3 bases from J, with 4 bases between. This CDR3 is 12 amino acids long. CDR3 sequence: CASSLLDTEAFF. The CDR3 DNA follows: TGCGCCAGCAGCTTGTTGGACACTGAAGCTTTCTTT.

As regards this clone: In the same sample, other DNA sequences code for this CDR3. V and J are TRBV28 and TRBJ1-1; 10 positions match TRBD1. V was clipped by 4 bases and J by 3 bases; unmatched bases: 2. Germline V gene lookup returns CDR1 MDHEN and CDR2 SYDVKM. The CDR3 loop spans 14 amino acids. The CDR3 here is CASSSGQGDTEAFF. CDR3 in DNA: TGTGCCAGCAGTTCCGGACAGGGGGACACTGAAGCTTTCTTT.

The chain is built from TRBV23-1 and TRBJ2-7; 7 bases align to TRBD1. Being an ORF, TRBV23-1 has a function that is uncertain. The CDR3 sequence is 14 residues long. V lost 4 bases to trimming and J lost 6 bases; unmatched junction nucleotides: 9. The chain's CDR3 is CASSPGGQETEQYF. CDR3 coding DNA: TGCGCCAGCAGTCCTGGAGGACAGGAGACCGAGCAGTACTTC.

Details on this clone: The identical CDR3 is also encoded by other nucleotide sequences in the sample. The gene calls are TRBV5-1 and TRBJ2-7; no clear D gene. The CDR3 totals 15 residues. Germline-derived CDR1 and CDR2 are SGHRS and YFSETQ. V was trimmed by 0 bases and J by 3 bases, leaving 13 bases between them. CDR3: CASSLGVGISYEQYF. CDR3 nucleotide sequence: TGCGCCAGCAGCTTGGGGGTGGGGATAAGCTACGAGCAGTACTTC.

The rearrangement links TRBV15 to TRBJ2-1; D tentatively fits TRBD1 or TRBD2 (5 bases each). The CDR3 covers 16 residues. CDR1 and CDR2 (germline): LNHNV, YYDKDF (reference sequence). The germline V and J ends were trimmed by 4 bases and 5 bases, with 18 bases remaining between them. In DNA, the CDR3 is TGTGCCACCAGCAAGAGAGGGACGTCTCCTAACAATGAGCAGTTCTTC. Amino acids: CATSKRGTSPNNEQFF. Filled out from reference TRBV15 and TRBJ2-1, the complete variable domain reads DAMVIQNPRYQVTQFGKPVTLSCSQTLNHNVMYWYQQKSSQAPKLLFHYYDKDFNNEADTPDNFQSRRPNTSFCFLDIRSPGLGDTAMYLCATSKRGTSPNNEQFFGPGTRLTVL.

This clone appeared once. The chain combines TRBV19 with TRBJ2-7; no reliable D call. Trimming removed 1 base at V and 0 bases at J, with 19 bases between. The CDR3 length is 18 residues. CDR1 is LNHDA, CDR2 SQIVND, per germline (reference sequence). The CDR3, as DNA: TGTGCCAGTAGTATAGCTGGATTCCAGATCCCCAGCTCCTACGAGCAGTACTTC. This codes for CASSIAGFQIPSSYEQYF.

The chain is built from TRBV29-1 and TRBJ2-7; D remains ambiguous. Germline-derived CDR1 and CDR2 are SQVTM and ANQGSEA. This CDR3 contains 12 residues. Trimming shortened V by 1 base and J by 2 bases, and 6 bases separated the two germline ends. The DNA of the CDR3 is TGCAGCGTTGAAGGTGCTACCTACGAGCAGTACTTC. It specifies CSVEGATYEQYF.

CDR3 in amino acids: CASCPGTMNTGELFF. DNA for the CDR3: TGTGCCAGCTGTCCCGGGACAATGAACACCGGGGAGCTGTTTTTT. J is TRBJ2-2 and V is TRBV11-2, with TRBD1 as a possible D gene (6 bases). The CDR3 extends over 15 amino acids. CDR1 and CDR2 from the germline V gene are SGHAT and FQNNGV. Between the trimmed V and J ends, which lost 8 bases and 1 base, there was a span of 14 bases.

This chain connects TRBV5-1 to TRBJ2-5, with unresolved D. Germline loops: CDR1 SGHRS, CDR2 YFSETQ. The V end was cut by 0 bases, the J end by 1 base, with 10 bases between. The CDR3 has 15 amino acids. The CDR3 spells CASSLGGATQETQYF. The CDR3 nucleotides read TGCGCCAGCAGCTTGGGAGGCGCCACCCAAGAGACCCAGTACTTC.

The rearrangement links TRBV5-8 to TRBJ2-4, with D unresolved. CDR1 SGHTS and CDR2 YDEGEE come from the germline V gene. Deletions cut 5 bases from V and 2 bases from J, with 8 bases between. The CDR3 sequence is 13 residues long. CDR3 coding DNA: TGTGCCAGCAGAAGTTATCCCAAAAACATTCAGTACTTC. Protein: CASRSYPKNIQYF.

As for this clone: This specimen includes other DNA sequences encoding the same CDR3. J is TRBJ2-7 and V is TRBV5-4; tentatively, D is TRBD2 (6 bases). Germline CDR1 and CDR2: SGHNT and YYREEE (reference sequence). Between the trimmed V and J ends, which lost 4 bases and 7 bases, there was a span of 9 bases. This CDR3 has 11 amino acids. DNA for the CDR3: TGTGCCAGCAGCCTGGCGGGGGAGCAGTACTTC. Encoded protein: CASSLAGEQYF.